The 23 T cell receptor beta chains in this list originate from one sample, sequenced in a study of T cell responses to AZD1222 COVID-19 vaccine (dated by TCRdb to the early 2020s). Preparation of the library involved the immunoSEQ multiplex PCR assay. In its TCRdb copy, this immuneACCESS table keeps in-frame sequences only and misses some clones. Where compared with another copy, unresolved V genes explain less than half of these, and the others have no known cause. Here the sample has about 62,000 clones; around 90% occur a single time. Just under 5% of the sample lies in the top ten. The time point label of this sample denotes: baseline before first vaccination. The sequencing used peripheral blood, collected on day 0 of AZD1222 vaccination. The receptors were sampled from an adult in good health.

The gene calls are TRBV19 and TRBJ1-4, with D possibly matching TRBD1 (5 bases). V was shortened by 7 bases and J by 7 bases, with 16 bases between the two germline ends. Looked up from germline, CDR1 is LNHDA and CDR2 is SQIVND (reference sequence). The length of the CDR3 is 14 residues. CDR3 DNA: TGTGCCAGTAACAATCTGGGGGAAGTTGAAAAACTGTTTTTT. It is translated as CASNNLGEVEKLFF.

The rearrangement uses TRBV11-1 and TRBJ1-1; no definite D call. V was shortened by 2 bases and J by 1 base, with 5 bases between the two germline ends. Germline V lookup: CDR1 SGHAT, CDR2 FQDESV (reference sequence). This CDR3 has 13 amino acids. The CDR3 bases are TGTGCCAGCAGCTTAACAGAGAACACTGAAGCTTTCTTT. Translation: CASSLTENTEAFF.

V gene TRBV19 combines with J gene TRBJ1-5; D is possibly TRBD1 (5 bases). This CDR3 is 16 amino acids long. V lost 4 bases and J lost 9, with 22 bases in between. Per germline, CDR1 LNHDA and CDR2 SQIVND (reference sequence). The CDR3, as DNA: TGTGCCAGTAGTACCGCCGGGACCCACGGGGGGATGCCCCAGCATTTT. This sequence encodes CASSTAGTHGGMPQHF.

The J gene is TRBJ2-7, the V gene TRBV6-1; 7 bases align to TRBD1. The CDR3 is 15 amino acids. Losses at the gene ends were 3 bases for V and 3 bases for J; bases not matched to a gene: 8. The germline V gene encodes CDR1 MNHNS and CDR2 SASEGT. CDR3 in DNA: TGTGCCAGCAGTGACGGACAGGCAGGTGGCTACGAGCAGTACTTC. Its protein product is CASSDGQAGGYEQYF.

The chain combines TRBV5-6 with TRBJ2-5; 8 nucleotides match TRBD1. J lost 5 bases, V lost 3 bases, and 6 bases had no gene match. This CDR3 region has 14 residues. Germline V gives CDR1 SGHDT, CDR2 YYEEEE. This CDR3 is CASSYRTGTETQYF. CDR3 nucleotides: TGTGCCAGCAGCTACAGGACAGGGACGGAGACCCAGTACTTC.

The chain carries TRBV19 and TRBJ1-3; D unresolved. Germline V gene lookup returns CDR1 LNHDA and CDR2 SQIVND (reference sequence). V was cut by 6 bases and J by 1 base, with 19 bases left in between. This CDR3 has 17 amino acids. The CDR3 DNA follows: TGTGCCAGTAGGAGAGTATCGTCGGCCCAATCTGGAAACACCATATATTTT. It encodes CASRRVSSAQSGNTIYF.

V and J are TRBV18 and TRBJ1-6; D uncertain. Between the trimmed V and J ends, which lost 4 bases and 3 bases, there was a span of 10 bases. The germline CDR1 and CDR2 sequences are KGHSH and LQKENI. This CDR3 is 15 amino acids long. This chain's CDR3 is CASSREGDYNSPLHF. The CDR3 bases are TGTGCCAGCTCACGGGAGGGTGACTATAATTCACCCCTCCACTTT.

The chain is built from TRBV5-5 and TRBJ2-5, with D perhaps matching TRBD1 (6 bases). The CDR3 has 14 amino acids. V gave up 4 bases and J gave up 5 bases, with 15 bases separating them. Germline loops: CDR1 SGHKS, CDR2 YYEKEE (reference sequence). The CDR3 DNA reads TGTGCCAGCAGCCAGGGGACCCCGGCCGAGACCCAGTACTTC. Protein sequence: CASSQGTPAETQYF.

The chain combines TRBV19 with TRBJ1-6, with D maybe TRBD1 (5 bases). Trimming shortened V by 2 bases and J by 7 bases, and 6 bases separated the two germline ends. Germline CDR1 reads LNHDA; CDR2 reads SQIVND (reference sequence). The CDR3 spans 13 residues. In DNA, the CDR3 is TGTGCCAGTAGTATAAGGGACAATTCACCCCTCCACTTT. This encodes CASSIRDNSPLHF.

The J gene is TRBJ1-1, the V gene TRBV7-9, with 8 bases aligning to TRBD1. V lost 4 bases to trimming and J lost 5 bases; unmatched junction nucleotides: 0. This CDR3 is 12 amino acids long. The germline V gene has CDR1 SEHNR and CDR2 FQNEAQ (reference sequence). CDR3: CASSWTGTEAFF. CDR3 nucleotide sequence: TGTGCCAGCAGCTGGACAGGGACTGAAGCTTTCTTT.

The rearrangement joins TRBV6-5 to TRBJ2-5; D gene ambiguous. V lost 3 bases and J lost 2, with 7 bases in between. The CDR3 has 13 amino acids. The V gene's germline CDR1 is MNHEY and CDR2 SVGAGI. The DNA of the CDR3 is TGTGCCAGCAGTTATGTACAGCAAGAGACCCAGTACTTC. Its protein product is CASSYVQQETQYF.

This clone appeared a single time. DNA for the CDR3: TGTGCCAGCAGGGGTTTAACAGCGGGGAACACTGAAGCTTTCTTT. It translates to CASRGLTAGNTEAFF. The gene calls are TRBV6-5 and TRBJ1-1; no clear D gene. V was clipped by 6 bases and J by 1 base, with 15 bases between them. CDR1 MNHEY and CDR2 SVGAGI come from the germline V gene. This CDR3 comprises 15 residues.

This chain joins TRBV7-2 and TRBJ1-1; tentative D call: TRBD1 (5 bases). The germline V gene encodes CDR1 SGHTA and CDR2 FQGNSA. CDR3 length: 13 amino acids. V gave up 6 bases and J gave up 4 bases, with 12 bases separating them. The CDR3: CASSPGGFTEAFF. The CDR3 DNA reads TGTGCCAGCAGTCCCGGGGGGTTCACTGAAGCTTTCTTT.

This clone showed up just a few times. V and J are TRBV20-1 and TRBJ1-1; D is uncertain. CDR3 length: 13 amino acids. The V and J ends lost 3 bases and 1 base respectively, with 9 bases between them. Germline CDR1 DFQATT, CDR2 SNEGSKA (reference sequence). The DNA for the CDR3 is TGCAGTGCTAGTTCCGTTTGGAACACTGAAGCTTTCTTT. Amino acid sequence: CSASSVWNTEAFF.

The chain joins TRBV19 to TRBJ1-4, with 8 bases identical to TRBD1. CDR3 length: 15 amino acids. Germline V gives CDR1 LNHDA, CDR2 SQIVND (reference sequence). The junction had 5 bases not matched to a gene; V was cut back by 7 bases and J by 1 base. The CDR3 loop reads CASNDRGRTNEKLFF. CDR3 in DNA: TGTGCCAGTAACGACAGGGGTAGAACTAATGAAAAACTGTTTTTT.

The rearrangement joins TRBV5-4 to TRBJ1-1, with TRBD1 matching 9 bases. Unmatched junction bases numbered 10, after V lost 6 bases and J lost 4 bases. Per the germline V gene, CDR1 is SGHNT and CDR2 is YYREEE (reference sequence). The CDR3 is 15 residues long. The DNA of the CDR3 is TGTGCCAGCAAACAGGGGGCTATAGGAAGCACTGAAGCTTTCTTT. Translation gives CASKQGAIGSTEAFF. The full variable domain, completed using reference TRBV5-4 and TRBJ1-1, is ETGVTQSPTHLIKTRGQQVTLRCSSQSGHNTVSWYQQALGQGPQFIFQYYREEENGRGNFPPRFSGLQFPNYSSELNVNALELDDSALYLCASKQGAIGSTEAFFGQGTRLTVV.

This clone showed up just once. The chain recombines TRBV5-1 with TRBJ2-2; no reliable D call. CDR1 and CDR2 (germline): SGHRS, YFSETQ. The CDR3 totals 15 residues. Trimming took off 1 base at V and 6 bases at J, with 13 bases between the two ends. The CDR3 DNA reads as TGCGCCAGCAGCTTGCGACCTAGTCGGGCCGGGGAGCTGTTTTTT. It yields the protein CASSLRPSRAGELFF.

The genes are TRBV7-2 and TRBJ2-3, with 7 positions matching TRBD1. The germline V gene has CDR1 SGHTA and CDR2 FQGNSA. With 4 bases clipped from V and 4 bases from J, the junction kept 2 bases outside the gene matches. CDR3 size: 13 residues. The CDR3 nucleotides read TGTGCCAGCAGCTCGACAGGGCCAGATACGCAGTATTTT. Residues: CASSSTGPDTQYF.

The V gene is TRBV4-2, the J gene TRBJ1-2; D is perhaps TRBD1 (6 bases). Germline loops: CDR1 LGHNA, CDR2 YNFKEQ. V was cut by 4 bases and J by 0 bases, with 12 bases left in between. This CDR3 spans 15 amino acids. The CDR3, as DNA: TGTGCCAGCAGCCGACCAGACAGGTCTAACTATGGCTACACCTTC. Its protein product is CASSRPDRSNYGYTF.

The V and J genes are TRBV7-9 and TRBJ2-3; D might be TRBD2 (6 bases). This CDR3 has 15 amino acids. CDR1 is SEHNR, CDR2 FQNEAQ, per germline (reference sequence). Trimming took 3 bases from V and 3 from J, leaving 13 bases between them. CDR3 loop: CASSFRRGGTDTQYF. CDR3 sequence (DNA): TGTGCCAGCAGCTTTCGGAGGGGAGGAACAGATACGCAGTATTTT.

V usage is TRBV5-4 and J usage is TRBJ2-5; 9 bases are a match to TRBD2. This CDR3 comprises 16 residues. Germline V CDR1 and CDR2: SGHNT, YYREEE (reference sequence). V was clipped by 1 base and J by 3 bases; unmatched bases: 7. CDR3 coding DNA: TGTGCCAGCAGCTTGTTTCCAGCGGGGGGCAAAGAGACCCAGTACTTC. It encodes CASSLFPAGGKETQYF.

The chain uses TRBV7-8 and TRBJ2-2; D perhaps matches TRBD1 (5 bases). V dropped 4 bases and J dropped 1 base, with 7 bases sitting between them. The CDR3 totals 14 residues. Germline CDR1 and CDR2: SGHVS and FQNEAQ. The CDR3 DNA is TGTGCCAGCAGCTCAACAGGGAACACCGGGGAGCTGTTTTTT. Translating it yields CASSSTGNTGELFF.

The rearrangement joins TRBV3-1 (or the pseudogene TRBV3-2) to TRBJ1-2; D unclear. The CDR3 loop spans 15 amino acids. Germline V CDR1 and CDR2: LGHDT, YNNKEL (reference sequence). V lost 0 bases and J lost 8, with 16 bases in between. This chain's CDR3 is CASSQESSGSLGYTF. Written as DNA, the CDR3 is TGTGCCAGCAGCCAAGAATCTTCCGGGTCGCTGGGCTACACCTTC.